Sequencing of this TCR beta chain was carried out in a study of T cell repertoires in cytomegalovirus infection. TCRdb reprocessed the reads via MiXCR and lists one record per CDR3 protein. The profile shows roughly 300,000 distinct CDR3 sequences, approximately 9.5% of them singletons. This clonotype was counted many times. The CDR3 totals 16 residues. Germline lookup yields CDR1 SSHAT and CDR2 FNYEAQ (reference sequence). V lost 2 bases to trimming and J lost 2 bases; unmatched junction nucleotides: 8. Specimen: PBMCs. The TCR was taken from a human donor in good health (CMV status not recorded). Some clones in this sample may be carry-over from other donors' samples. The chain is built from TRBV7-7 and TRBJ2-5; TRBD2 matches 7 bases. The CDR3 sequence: CASSLMGRGRQETQYF. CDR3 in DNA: TGTGCCAGCAGCTTAATGGGGCGGGGGAGACAAGAGACCCAGTACTTC.